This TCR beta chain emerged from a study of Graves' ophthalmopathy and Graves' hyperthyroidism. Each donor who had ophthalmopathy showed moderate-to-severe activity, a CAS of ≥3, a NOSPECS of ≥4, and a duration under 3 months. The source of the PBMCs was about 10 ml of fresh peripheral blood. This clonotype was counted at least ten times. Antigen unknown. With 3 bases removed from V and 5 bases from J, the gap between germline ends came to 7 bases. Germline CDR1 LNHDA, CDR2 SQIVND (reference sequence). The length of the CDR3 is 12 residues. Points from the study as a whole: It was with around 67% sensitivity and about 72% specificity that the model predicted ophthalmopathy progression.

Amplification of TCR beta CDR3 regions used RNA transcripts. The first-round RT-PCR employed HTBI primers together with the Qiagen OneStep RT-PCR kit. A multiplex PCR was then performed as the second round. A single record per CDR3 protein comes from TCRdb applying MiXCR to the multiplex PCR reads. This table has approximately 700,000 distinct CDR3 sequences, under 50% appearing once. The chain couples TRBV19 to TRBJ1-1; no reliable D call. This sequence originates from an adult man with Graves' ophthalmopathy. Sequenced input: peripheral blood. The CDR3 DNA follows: TGTGCCAGTAGTATGGGTAAGACTGAAGCTTTCTTT. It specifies CASSMGKTEAFF.